This is a list of T cell receptor beta chains from one sample in a study of T cell responses to AZD1222 COVID-19 vaccine. Measured with immunoSEQ multiplex PCR; TCRdb has only the in-frame clones, and not every one. The sample gives about 110,000 clones, around 93% of which show up once; about 8.3% is in the top ten. Sequencing used peripheral blood, obtained on day 0 of AZD1222 vaccination. The receptors here all came from an adult in good health. CDR3s include the opening cysteine and the closing phenylalanine or tryptophan. The D gene is left open where the match is weak. Clone size is stated in some rows and not others, as once, few, many or a class when expanded.

clone_size	d_call	v_call	j_call	cdr3_aa	cdr3_nt
-	-	TRBV7-9	TRBJ1-2	CASSAIQESYGYTF	TGTGCCAGCAGCGCTATCCAGGAGTCCTATGGCTACACCTTC
-	TRBD2	TRBV28	TRBJ2-3	CASRLAGGYTDTQYF	TGTGCCAGCAGGTTAGCGGGGGGTTACACAGATACGCAGTATTTT
once	TRBD1	TRBV7-8	TRBJ1-1	CASRQRTGGSPEAFF	TGTGCCAGCAGACAAAGGACAGGGGGGTCCCCTGAAGCTTTCTTT
-	-	TRBV12-3/TRBV12-4	TRBJ2-7	CASSLIARFGQYF	TGTGCCAGCAGTTTGATAGCGCGCTTCGGGCAGTACTTC
once	TRBD1	TRBV19	TRBJ1-2	CASSRAKGQAKNGYTF	TGTGCCAGTAGTCGGGCCAAGGGACAGGCAAAAAATGGCTACACCTTC
-	TRBD1	TRBV5-6	TRBJ2-7	CASSRTGADEQYF	TGTGCCAGCAGCCGGACAGGGGCCGACGAGCAGTACTTC
-	TRBD2	TRBV7-2	TRBJ2-7	CASSFGTSGGYRTEQYF	TGTGCCAGCAGCTTCGGGACTAGCGGGGGGTATAGAACCGAGCAGTACTTC
once	-	TRBV7-2	TRBJ1-5	CASSSNGGARNQPQHF	TGTGCCAGCAGCTCCAATGGGGGGGCACGGAATCAGCCCCAGCATTTT
-	-	TRBV7-2	TRBJ2-2	CASLRVLIRRELFF	TGTGCCAGCCTTAGGGTGTTGATAAGACGGGAGCTGTTTTTT
-	-	TRBV18	TRBJ1-3	CASWSGVGNTIYF	TGTGCCAGCTGGTCCGGGGTTGGAAACACCATATATTTT
-	TRBD1	TRBV5-4	TRBJ1-4	CASSPRQGRGNEKLFF	TGTGCCAGCAGCCCGAGACAGGGGAGGGGAAATGAAAAACTGTTTTTT
-	TRBD2	TRBV28	TRBJ2-3	CASNRLAGGTDTQYF	TGTGCCAGCAATAGACTAGCGGGGGGCACAGATACGCAGTATTTT
-	-	TRBV28	TRBJ1-1	CASSLPVQNPFF	TGTGCCAGCAGTTTACCTGTCCAAAATCCTTTCTTT
-	-	TRBV7-2	TRBJ1-5	CASSLDSGTARLRPQHF	TGTGCCAGCAGCTTAGATTCGGGGACGGCCAGGTTAAGGCCCCAGCATTTT
-	-	TRBV10-3	TRBJ2-2	CAISESQNTGELFF	TGTGCCATCAGTGAGTCCCAAAACACCGGGGAGCTGTTTTTT
-	-	TRBV6-5	TRBJ1-1	CASSPIGGLNTEAFF	TGTGCCAGCAGTCCGATTGGGGGATTGAACACTGAAGCTTTCTTT
-	TRBD1	TRBV5-5	TRBJ1-3	CASSLGQGVNSGNTIYF	TGTGCCAGCAGCTTGGGGCAGGGGGTAAACTCTGGAAACACCATATATTTT
once	-	TRBV5-1	TRBJ1-1	CASSEGSGTEAFF	TGCGCCAGCAGCGAAGGTAGCGGTACTGAAGCTTTCTTT
-	-	TRBV4-1	TRBJ1-4	CASSQWLGANEKLFF	TGCGCCAGCAGCCAATGGTTGGGGGCTAATGAAAAACTGTTTTTT
-	-	TRBV5-6	TRBJ1-1	CASSPPWGDNLMNTEAFF	TGTGCCAGCAGCCCTCCTTGGGGGGATAACCTCATGAACACTGAAGCTTTCTTT
-	-	TRBV7-8	TRBJ2-3	CASSSGKTDTQYF	TGTGCCAGCAGCTCCGGGAAAACAGATACGCAGTATTTT
-	TRBD1	TRBV7-6	TRBJ2-2	CASSSDRVNTGELFF	TGTGCCAGCAGCTCCGACAGGGTTAACACCGGGGAGCTGTTTTTT